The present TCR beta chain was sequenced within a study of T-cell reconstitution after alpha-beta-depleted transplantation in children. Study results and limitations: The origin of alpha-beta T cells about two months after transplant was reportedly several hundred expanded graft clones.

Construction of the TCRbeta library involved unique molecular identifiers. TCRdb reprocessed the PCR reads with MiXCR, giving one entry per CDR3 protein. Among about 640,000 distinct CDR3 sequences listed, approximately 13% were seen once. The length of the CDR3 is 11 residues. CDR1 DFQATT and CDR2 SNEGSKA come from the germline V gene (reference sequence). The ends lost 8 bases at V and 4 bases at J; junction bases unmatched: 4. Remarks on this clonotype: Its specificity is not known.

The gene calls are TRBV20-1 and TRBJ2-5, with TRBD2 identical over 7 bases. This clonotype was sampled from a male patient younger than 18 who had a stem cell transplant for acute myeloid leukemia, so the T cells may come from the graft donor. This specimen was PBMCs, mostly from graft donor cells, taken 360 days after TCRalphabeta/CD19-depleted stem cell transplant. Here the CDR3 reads CSQTSRETQYF. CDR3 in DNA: TGCAGTCAGACTAGCCGAGAGACCCAGTACTTC.